This is a list of T cell receptor beta chains from one sample in a study of PD-1 blockade in classical Hodgkin lymphoma. Sequencing used immunoSEQ multiplex PCR; TCRdb keeps in-frame clones, though not all of them. The sample shows 25,000 to 35,000 clones, approximately 80% of them seen only once. The input for sequencing was CD4+ T cells from blood, taken before the fourth cycle of nivolumab. The receptors come from a human donor with classical Hodgkin lymphoma. Each CDR3 is given with its conserved first and last residue.

V	J	CDR3
TRBV18	TRBJ1-1	CASSPPSRGGEAFF
TRBV7-7	TRBJ2-1	CASSLGLAGAYNEQFF
TRBV18	TRBJ2-7	CASSGSDRGYEQYF
TRBV5-6	TRBJ2-3	CASSSTGFRTQYF
TRBV20-1	TRBJ1-2	CSASGVYGYTF
TRBV5-4	TRBJ2-3	CASSPFPPDTQYF
TRBV4-3	TRBJ1-1	CASSQGGGQDTEAFF
TRBV2	TRBJ1-2	CASRGGQVYGYTF
TRBV19	TRBJ1-5	CASSIAQGYQPQHF
TRBV28	TRBJ1-5	CASSPRDRFNQPQHF
TRBV28	TRBJ2-1	CASSFLAAGGYNEQFF
TRBV25-1	TRBJ2-7	CASSESGSSYEQYF
TRBV7-2	TRBJ1-5	CASSIGGSGQPQHF
TRBV6-4	TRBJ2-2	CASSDSNRGGDTGELFF
TRBV2	TRBJ1-2	CASSEEVPYGYTF
TRBV19	TRBJ1-2	CASSIDLEYGYTF
TRBV5-5	TRBJ2-6	CASSPTGRGANVLTF
TRBV5-5	TRBJ2-5	CASSFTGTDAETQYF
TRBV29-1	TRBJ2-7	CSVARGGGYEQYF
TRBV13	TRBJ1-2	CASSSPAGGHGYTF
TRBV5-6	TRBJ1-6	CASTGRGRLLNSPLHF
TRBV5-1	TRBJ1-1	CASSLSVDTEAFF
TRBV5-1	TRBJ2-7	CASSLAGGIPYEQYF
TRBV2	TRBJ1-1	CASSEEGTPTGAFF
TRBV11-2	TRBJ2-1	CASSTQLVPYNEQFF
TRBV27	TRBJ2-7	CASSSPGLAGGPHEQYF
TRBV2	TRBJ1-5	CASRGTGGFQPQHF
TRBV19	TRBJ2-4	CASSIAWGLAKNIQYF
TRBV28	TRBJ2-3	CASLGRGTDTQYF
TRBV6-6	TRBJ2-3	CASIYRSGGTDTQYF
TRBV6-1	TRBJ1-5	CASSPQGAQPQHF
TRBV9	TRBJ1-6	CASSVDPFYSEGSPLHF
TRBV18	TRBJ1-6	CASSQGTPVGSPLHF
TRBV5-6	TRBJ2-7	CASSLNRGRLRTHF
TRBV18	TRBJ2-3	CASSHGLLVTQYF
TRBV5-1	TRBJ1-1	CASSPGPGAPGHTEAFF
TRBV9	TRBJ2-7	CASSAVGTDEHSEQYF
TRBV5-1	TRBJ2-5	CASSLANRRYQETQYF
TRBV13	TRBJ1-3	CASSLGAAGNTIYF
TRBV29-1	TRBJ1-4	CSAADRAFEKLFF
TRBV30	TRBJ2-3	CAWSVPMNKQGSTSGGDTQYF
TRBV15	TRBJ1-3	CATSPDRAGGDTIYF
TRBV18	TRBJ2-1	CASSPTGLNEQFF